The clone carrying this T cell receptor beta chain was detected a few times. This entry belongs to a study of CD8 T cells in Susac syndrome. Reverse transcription used roughly 0.45 to 1 ug RNA and random hexamers. TCRdb re-derived calls from the immunoSEQ multiplex PCR reads in MiXCR, one entry per CDR3 protein. Found here are under 200,000 distinct CDR3 sequences, about 91% of them singletons; the top ten hold over 0.075%. CDR1 and CDR2 from the germline V gene are MGHRA and YSYEKL. The CDR3 covers 14 residues. V lost 4 bases, J lost 11 bases, and 11 bases stayed unmatched. Sample: CD4+ T cells from PBMCs. The chain recombines TRBV4-1 with TRBJ1-1, with 9 bases lining up with TRBD1. The receptor's source is a human donor with Susac syndrome. In DNA, the CDR3 is TGCGCCAGCAGCCCGTCCCGGGACAGGGTTGCGGCTTTCTTT. Its translation: CASSPSRDRVAAFF.